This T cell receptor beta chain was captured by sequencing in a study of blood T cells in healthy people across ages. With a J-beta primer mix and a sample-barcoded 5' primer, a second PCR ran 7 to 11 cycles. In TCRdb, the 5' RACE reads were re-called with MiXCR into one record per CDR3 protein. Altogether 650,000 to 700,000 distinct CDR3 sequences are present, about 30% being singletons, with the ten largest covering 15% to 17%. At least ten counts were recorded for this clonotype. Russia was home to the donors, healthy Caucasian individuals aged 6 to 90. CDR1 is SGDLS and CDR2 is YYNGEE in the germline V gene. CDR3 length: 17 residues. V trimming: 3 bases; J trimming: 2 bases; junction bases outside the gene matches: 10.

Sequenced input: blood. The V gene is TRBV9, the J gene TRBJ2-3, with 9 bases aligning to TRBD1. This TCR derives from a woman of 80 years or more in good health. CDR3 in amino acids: CASSGGTGNSLTDTQYF. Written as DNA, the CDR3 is TGTGCCAGCAGCGGGGGGACAGGGAATTCCCTCACAGATACGCAGTATTTT.